The T cell receptor (beta chain) described here comes from a study of blood T cell repertoires in COVID-19. CDR1 and CDR2 (germline): SGHTA, FQGNSA. V lost 6 bases and J lost 5, with 16 bases in between. This CDR3 contains 15 residues. Original methodology: Reference gene primer amplification in the assay estimated nucleated cell counts. Only in-frame clones appear in the TCRdb table, and some are missing; sequencing was by immunoSEQ multiplex PCR. The V and J calls and the clone size are those of that table, but D and trimming were determined from the DNA. This sample has approximately 490,000 clones; about 85% occur once, and the top ten carry 6.5% to 8.5%. Two consecutive negative NP/OP PCR tests, clearance, or resolved symptoms defined Cohort 3 recovery.

The rearrangement uses TRBV7-2 and TRBJ1-4; D unresolved. The material sequenced was PBMCs or T cells enriched from blood (not recorded which). The receptor's source is an older woman who had recovered from COVID-19. CDR3 loop: CASSLAGVQNEKLFF. DNA for the CDR3: TGTGCCAGCAGTCTAGCGGGAGTGCAGAATGAAAAACTGTTTTTT.